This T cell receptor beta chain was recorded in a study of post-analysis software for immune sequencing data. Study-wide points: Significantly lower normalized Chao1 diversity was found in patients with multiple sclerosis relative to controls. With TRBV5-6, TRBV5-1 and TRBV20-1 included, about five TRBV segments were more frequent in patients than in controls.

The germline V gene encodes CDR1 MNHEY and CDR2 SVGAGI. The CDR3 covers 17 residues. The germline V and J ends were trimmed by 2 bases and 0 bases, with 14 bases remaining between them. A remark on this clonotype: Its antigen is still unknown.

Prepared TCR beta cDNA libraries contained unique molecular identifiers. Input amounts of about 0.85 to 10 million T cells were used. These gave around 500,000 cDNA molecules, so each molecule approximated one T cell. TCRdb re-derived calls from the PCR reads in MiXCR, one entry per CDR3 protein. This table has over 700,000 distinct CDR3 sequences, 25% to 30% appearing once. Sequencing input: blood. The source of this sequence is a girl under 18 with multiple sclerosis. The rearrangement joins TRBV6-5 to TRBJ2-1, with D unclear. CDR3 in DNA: TGTGCCAGCAGTTACCTCGGACCACTTAGCTCCTACAATGAGCAGTTCTTC. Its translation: CASSYLGPLSSYNEQFF.